This T cell receptor (beta chain) is drawn from a study of cytomegalovirus exposure and HLA in healthy donors. At the level of the study: Most donors, more than 80% of over 300 genotyped, fell in the Caucasian-associated ancestry cluster.

Concerning this clone itself: Its cognate antigen is unknown.

PCR amplification relied on 60 Vbeta primers (plus 13 Jbeta primers). Clones were read by immunoSEQ multiplex PCR, and TCRdb kept only the in-frame ones, dropping some. There are roughly 120,000 clones in the sample, with around 2.4% held by the top ten. The V and J ends lost 6 bases and 3 bases, in that order; junction bases with no gene match: 6. Germline values: CDR1 SGHRS, CDR2 YFSETQ. This CDR3 contains 13 residues. Notes on the study in general: A later analysis linked 15,000 to 20,000 TCR beta sequences to HLA alleles at 0.05 false discovery rate. With DRB1 most and HLA-C fewest, TCR association rates differed between HLA loci in a later analysis. The classifier, whose performance was assessed in both the original and validation cohorts, reportedly diagnosed cytomegalovirus status with high specificity and sensitivity.

The chain uses TRBV5-1 and TRBJ2-7, with 7 bases aligning to TRBD1. This TCR came from a man aged 40-49 years in good health and CMV-seronegative. The sample consisted of PBMCs. The CDR3 reads CASTEPGGYEQYF. The CDR3 DNA reads as TGCGCCAGCACCGAGCCAGGGGGCTACGAGCAGTACTTC.